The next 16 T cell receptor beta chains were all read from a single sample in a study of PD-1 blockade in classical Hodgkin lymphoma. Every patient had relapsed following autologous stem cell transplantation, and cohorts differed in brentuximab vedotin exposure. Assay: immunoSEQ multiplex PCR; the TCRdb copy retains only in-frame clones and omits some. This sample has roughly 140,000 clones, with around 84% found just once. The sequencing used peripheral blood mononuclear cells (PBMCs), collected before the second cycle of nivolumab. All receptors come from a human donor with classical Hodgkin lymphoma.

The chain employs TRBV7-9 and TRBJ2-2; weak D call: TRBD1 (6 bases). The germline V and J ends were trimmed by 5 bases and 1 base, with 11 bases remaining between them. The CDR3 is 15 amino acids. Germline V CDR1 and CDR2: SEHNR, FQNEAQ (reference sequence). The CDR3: CASSHRDKNTGELFF. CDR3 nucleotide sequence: TGTGCCAGCAGCCACCGGGACAAGAACACCGGGGAGCTGTTTTTT.

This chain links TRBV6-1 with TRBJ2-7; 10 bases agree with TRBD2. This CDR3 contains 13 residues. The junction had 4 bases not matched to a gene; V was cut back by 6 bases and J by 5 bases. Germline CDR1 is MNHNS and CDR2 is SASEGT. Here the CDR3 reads CASRSGGAHEQYF. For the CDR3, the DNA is TGTGCCAGCAGAAGCGGGGGGGCCCACGAGCAGTACTTC.

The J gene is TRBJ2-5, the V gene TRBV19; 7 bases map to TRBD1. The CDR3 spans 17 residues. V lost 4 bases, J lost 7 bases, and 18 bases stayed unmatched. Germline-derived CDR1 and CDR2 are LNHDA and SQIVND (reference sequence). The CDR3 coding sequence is TGTGCCAGTAGTAGCGACAGGGCAAGAGAGCTCCCGGTGACCCAGTACTTC. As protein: CASSSDRARELPVTQYF.

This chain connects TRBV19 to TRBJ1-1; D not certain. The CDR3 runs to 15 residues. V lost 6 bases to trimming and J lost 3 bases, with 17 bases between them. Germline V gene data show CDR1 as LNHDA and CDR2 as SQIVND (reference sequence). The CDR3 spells CASSGNGSPDTEAFF. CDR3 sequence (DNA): TGTGCCAGTAGCGGCAACGGGTCGCCAGACACTGAAGCTTTCTTT.

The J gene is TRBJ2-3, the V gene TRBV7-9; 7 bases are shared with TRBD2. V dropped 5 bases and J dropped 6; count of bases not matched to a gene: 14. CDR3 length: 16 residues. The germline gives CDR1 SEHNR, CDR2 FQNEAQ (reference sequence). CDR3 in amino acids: CASSPRGRVEADTQYF. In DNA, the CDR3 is TGTGCCAGCAGCCCTCGCGGGAGAGTTGAGGCGGATACGCAGTATTTT. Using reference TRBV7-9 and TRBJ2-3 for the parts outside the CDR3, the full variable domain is DTGVSQNPRHKITKRGQNVTFRCDPISEHNRLYWYRQTLGQGPEFLTYFQNEAQLEKSRLLSDRFSAERPKGSFSTLEIQRTEQGDSAMYLCASSPRGRVEADTQYFGPGTRLTVL.

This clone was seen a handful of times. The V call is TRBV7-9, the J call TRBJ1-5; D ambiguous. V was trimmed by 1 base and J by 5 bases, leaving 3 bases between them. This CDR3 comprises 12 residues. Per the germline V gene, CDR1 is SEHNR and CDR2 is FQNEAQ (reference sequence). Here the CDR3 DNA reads TGTGCCAGCAGCTTAGGATATCAGCCCCAGCATTTT. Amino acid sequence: CASSLGYQPQHF.

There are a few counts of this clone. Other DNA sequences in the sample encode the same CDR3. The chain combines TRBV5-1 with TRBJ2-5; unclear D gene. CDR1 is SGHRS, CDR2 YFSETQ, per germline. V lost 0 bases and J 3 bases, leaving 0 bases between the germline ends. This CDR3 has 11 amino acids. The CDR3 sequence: CASSLEETQYF. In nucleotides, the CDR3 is TGCGCCAGCAGCTTGGAAGAGACCCAGTACTTC.

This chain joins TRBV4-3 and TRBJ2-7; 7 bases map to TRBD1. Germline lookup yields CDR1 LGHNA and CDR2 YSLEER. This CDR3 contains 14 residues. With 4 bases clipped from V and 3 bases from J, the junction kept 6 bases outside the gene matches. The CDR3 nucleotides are TGCGCCAGCAGCCCGGACAGGCTAAACTACGAGCAGTACTTC. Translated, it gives CASSPDRLNYEQYF.

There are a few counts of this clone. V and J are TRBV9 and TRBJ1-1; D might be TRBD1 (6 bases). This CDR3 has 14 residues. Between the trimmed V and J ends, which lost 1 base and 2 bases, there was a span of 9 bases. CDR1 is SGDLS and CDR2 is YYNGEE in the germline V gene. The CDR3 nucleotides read TGTGCCAGCAGCGTATCGGGACAAAACACTGAAGCTTTCTTT. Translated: CASSVSGQNTEAFF.

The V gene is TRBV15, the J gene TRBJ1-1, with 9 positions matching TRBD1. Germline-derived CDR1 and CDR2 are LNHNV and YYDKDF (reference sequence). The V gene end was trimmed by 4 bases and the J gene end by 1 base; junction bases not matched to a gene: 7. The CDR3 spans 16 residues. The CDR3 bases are TGTGCCACCAGCATTAATCCGGGACAGGGGAACACTGAAGCTTTCTTT. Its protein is CATSINPGQGNTEAFF.

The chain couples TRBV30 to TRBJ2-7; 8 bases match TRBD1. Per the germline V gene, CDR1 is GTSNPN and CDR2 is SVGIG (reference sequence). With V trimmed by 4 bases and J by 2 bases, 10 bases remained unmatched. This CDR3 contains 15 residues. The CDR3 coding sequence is TGTGCCTGGAATGTGGGGACAGGCCTAACCTACGAGCAGTACTTC. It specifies CAWNVGTGLTYEQYF. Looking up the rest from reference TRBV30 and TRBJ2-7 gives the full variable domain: SQTIHQWPATLVQPVGSPLSLECTVEGTSNPNLYWYRQAAGRGLQLLFYSVGIGQISSEVPQNLSASRPQDRQFILSSKKLLLSDSGFYLCAWNVGTGLTYEQYFGPGTRLTVT.

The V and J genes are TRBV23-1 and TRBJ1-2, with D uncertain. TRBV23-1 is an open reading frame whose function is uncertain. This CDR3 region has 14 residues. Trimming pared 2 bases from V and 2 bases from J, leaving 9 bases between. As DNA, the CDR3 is TGCGCCAGCAGTCAAGAGTGTGGAAACTATGGCTACACCTTC. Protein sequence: CASSQECGNYGYTF.

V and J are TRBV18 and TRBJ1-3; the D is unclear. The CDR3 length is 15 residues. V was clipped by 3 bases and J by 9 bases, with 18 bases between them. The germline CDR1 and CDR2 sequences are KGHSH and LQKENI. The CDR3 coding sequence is TGTGCCAGCTCACCCCCCGGGCCCAAGAGAGGCACCATATATTTT. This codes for CASSPPGPKRGTIYF.

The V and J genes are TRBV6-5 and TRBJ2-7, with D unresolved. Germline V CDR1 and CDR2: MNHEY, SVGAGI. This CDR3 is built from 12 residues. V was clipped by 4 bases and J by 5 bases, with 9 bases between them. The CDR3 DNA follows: TGTGCCAGCAGTTTATCGGGCAACGAGCAGTACTTC. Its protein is CASSLSGNEQYF.

CDR3 bases: TGTGCCAGCTCGTCGGACAGTCAAGAGACCCAGTACTTC. It is translated as CASSSDSQETQYF. J is TRBJ2-5 and V is TRBV18; TRBD1 is a possible D gene (6 bases). V was trimmed by 6 bases and J by 2 bases, leaving 10 bases between them. In germline, CDR1 is KGHSH, CDR2 LQKENI. This CDR3 is built from 13 residues.

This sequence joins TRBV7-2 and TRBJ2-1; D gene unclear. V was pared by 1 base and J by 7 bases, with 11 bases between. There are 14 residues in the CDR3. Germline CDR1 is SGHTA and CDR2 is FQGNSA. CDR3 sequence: CASSLDSRQNEQFF. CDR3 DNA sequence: TGTGCCAGCAGCTTAGATAGCCGGCAGAATGAGCAGTTCTTC. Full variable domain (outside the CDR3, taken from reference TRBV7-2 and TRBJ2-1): GAGVSQSPSNKVTEKGKDVELRCDPISGHTALYWYRQSLGQGLEFLIYFQGNSAPDKSGLPSDRFSAERTGGSVSTLTIQRTQQEDSAVYLCASSLDSRQNEQFFGPGTRLTVL.